Listed here are 5 T cell receptor beta chains from one sample, sequenced in a study of T cells in Graves' hyperthyroidism and ophthalmopathy. What was amplified from RNA transcripts were TCR beta CDR3 regions. The HTBI primer set drove a first-round RT-PCR of the TCR CDR3. TCRdb re-analysed the multiplex PCR reads in MiXCR, keeping a single row per CDR3 protein. Here the sample spans about 420,000 distinct CDR3 sequences, 15% to 19% being singletons. The sample was blood. The receptors stem from a woman between 18 and 29 years old with Graves' hyperthyroidism.

This clonotype was counted only a few times. V usage is TRBV7-9 and J usage is TRBJ2-1; 16 bases are a match to TRBD2. Germline-derived CDR1 and CDR2 are SEHNR and FQNEAQ (reference sequence). V trimming: 1 base; J trimming: 4 bases; junction bases outside the gene matches: 13. The CDR3 extends over 21 amino acids. The DNA for the CDR3 is TGTGCCAGCAGCTTAGTCTTCGGGACTAGCGGGAGGGGGACCCATTACAATGAGCAGTTCTTC. This gives the protein CASSLVFGTSGRGTHYNEQFF.

V is TRBV4-2 and J is TRBJ1-3; 7 bases are shared with TRBD1. The CDR3 totals 14 residues. V shed 4 bases and J 6 bases; nucleotides not matched to a gene: 6. Germline V gene lookup returns CDR1 LGHNA and CDR2 YNFKEQ. The CDR3 DNA follows: TGTGCCAGCAGCCTGACAGGGTCGGAAAACACCATATATTTT. Amino acid sequence: CASSLTGSENTIYF.

The chain carries TRBV20-1 and TRBJ2-7, with 10 positions matching TRBD2. The germline V gene has CDR1 DFQATT and CDR2 SNEGSKA (reference sequence). The CDR3 has 13 residues. V was pared by 4 bases and J by 6 bases, with 6 bases of the junction left unmatched. CDR3 DNA: TGCAGTGCTAATACGGGACTAGCGTTCGAGCAGTACTTC. It codes for CSANTGLAFEQYF.

The gene calls are TRBV19 and TRBJ2-1, with TRBD2 matching over 14 bases. Germline trimming cut 3 bases from V and 6 bases from J; bases unmatched to any gene: 4. The CDR3 is 16 amino acids. Germline lookup yields CDR1 LNHDA and CDR2 SQIVND (reference sequence). The CDR3 loop is CASSMWTSGRRNEQFF. The CDR3 coding sequence is TGTGCCAGTAGTATGTGGACTAGCGGGAGGCGCAATGAGCAGTTCTTC.

This clonotype has ten or more counts. The chain carries TRBV6-2 or TRBV6-3 and TRBJ1-1; weak D call: TRBD1 (6 bases). The germline V gene has CDR1 MNHEY and CDR2 SVGEGT. The CDR3 is made up of 17 amino acids. The V gene lost 0 bases and the J gene lost 1 base, with 15 bases spanning the gap. CDR3 nucleotides: TGTGCCAGCAGTTACTCCCCAAGGGGGAGAGCGAACACTGAAGCTTTCTTT. Protein sequence: CASSYSPRGRANTEAFF.